This passage covers 28 T cell receptor beta chains from one sample sequenced in a study of blood T cell repertoires in COVID-19. TCRdb's copy holds only in-frame clones and misses some; the assay was immunoSEQ multiplex PCR. Of just under 80,000 clones in the sample, 75% to 90% are singletons; the top ten hold 4% to 6%. The specimen was peripheral blood. All receptors come from a woman between 65 and 79 years old with acute or convalescent COVID-19.

This chain connects TRBV2 to TRBJ2-2; D not resolved. Germline lookup yields CDR1 SNHLY and CDR2 FYNNEI. CDR3 length equals 11 residues. The ends were cut back, 6 bases at V and 8 bases at J, with 7 bases in the middle. The CDR3 nucleotides read TGTGCCAGCAGCCGGGTAGGGGAGCTGTTTTTT. This sequence encodes CASSRVGELFF.

The chain uses TRBV5-1 and TRBJ2-2; the D is unclear. This CDR3 contains 13 residues. V was trimmed by 0 bases and J by 7 bases, leaving 7 bases between them. The germline CDR1 and CDR2 sequences are SGHRS and YFSETQ. CDR3: CASSLGSFGELFF. The CDR3, as DNA: TGCGCCAGCAGCTTGGGTTCATTCGGGGAGCTGTTTTTT.

The chain has TRBV5-1 and TRBJ1-5; D remains ambiguous. Trimming took 4 bases from V and 7 from J, leaving 15 bases between them. Germline V gene data show CDR1 as SGHRS and CDR2 as YFSETQ. The CDR3 is 14 amino acids. CDR3: CASSDGFSSQPQHF. In nucleotides, the CDR3 is TGCGCCAGCAGCGACGGGTTCTCGTCCCAGCCCCAGCATTTT. The variable domain in full, completed from reference TRBV5-1 and TRBJ1-5, reads KAGVTQTPRYLIKTRGQQVTLSCSPISGHRSVSWYQQTPGQGLQFLFEYFSETQRNKGNFPGRFSGRQFSNSRSEMNVSTLELGDSALYLCASSDGFSSQPQHFGDGTRLSIL.

The CDR3 region is CASSLNGGRETQYF. Written as DNA, the CDR3 is TGTGCCAGCAGCTTAAACGGCGGCCGGGAGACCCAGTACTTC. The chain has TRBV7-3 and TRBJ2-5; D is ambiguous. The V and J ends lost 1 base and 5 bases respectively, with 11 bases between them. CDR1 and CDR2 from the germline V gene are SGHTA and FQGTGA. CDR3 length: 14 amino acids.

The V call is TRBV18, the J call TRBJ1-2; no clear D gene. The CDR3 totals 11 residues. Trimming took off 2 bases at V and 8 bases at J, with 6 bases between the two ends. Per the germline V gene, CDR1 is KGHSH and CDR2 is LQKENI. CDR3: CASSPGEGYTF. DNA of the CDR3: TGTGCCAGCTCACCAGGGGAGGGCTACACCTTC.

This sequence joins TRBV25-1 and TRBJ1-1; the D is unclear. CDR1 and CDR2 (germline): MGHDK, SYGVNS. The CDR3 is 16 residues long. Trimming removed 2 bases from V and 3 bases from J, with 16 bases in between. The CDR3 sequence: CASSERGWGMDTEAFF. CDR3 coding DNA: TGTGCCAGCAGTGAACGGGGATGGGGAATGGACACTGAAGCTTTCTTT.

The CDR3 bases are TGTGCCAGCAGCCGAGGAGGTGGAGATACGCAGTATTTT. This sequence encodes CASSRGGGDTQYF. The chain recombines TRBV12-3 or TRBV12-4 with TRBJ2-3; D is perhaps TRBD2 (5 bases). V was shortened by 6 bases and J by 5 bases, with 12 bases between the two germline ends. The CDR3 has 13 amino acids.

This chain links TRBV19 with TRBJ1-5; the match to TRBD1 covers 8 bases. With V trimmed by 4 bases and J by 7 bases, 15 bases remained unmatched. The length of the CDR3 is 17 residues. Germline CDR1 LNHDA, CDR2 SQIVND (reference sequence). In DNA form, the CDR3 reads TGTGCCAGTAGTACAGGGGGCGGTCGGATACTAATCCAGCCCCAGCATTTT. Protein sequence: CASSTGGGRILIQPQHF. The complete variable domain, with remaining parts taken from reference TRBV19 and TRBJ1-5, reads DGGITQSPKYLFRKEGQNVTLSCEQNLNHDAMYWYRQDPGQGLRLIYYSQIVNDFQKGDIAEGYSVSREKKESFPLTVTSAQKNPTAFYLCASSTGGGRILIQPQHFGDGTRLSIL.

This chain uses TRBV10-3 with TRBJ1-2; TRBD1 agrees at 7 bases. V dropped 10 bases and J dropped 1; count of bases not matched to a gene: 12. The CDR3 loop spans 15 amino acids. Germline CDR1 is ENHRY and CDR2 is SYGVKD. The CDR3 coding sequence is TGTGCCACCTCTGGGCTCGGGACAGTTAACTATGGCTACACCTTC. Residues: CATSGLGTVNYGYTF.

This chain links TRBV6-5 with TRBJ1-1, with 7 bases that match TRBD1. Germline values: CDR1 MNHEY, CDR2 SVGAGI. The V gene end was trimmed by 5 bases and the J gene end by 6 bases; junction bases not matched to a gene: 9. This CDR3 contains 14 residues. CDR3 nucleotides: TGTGCCAGCAGTCTTCGACAGGGAATATCTGAAGCTTTCTTT. Its translation: CASSLRQGISEAFF.

The J gene is TRBJ2-5, the V gene TRBV24-1; 7 positions match TRBD2. The germline V gene has CDR1 KGHDR and CDR2 SFDVKD. This CDR3 has 17 residues. The V and J ends lost 4 bases and 1 base, in that order; junction bases with no gene match: 11. CDR3 region: CATSERPSGRAQETQYF. The CDR3 DNA is TGTGCCACCAGTGAACGCCCATCGGGGAGGGCCCAAGAGACCCAGTACTTC.

The CDR3 region has the DNA TGTGCCAGCAGCTTAGTGAGGCGGACTAATGAAAAACTGTTTTTT. Translated, it gives CASSLVRRTNEKLFF. The genes are TRBV7-2 and TRBJ1-4; D not resolved. The CDR3 length is 15 residues. Trimming pared 1 base from V and 2 bases from J, leaving 8 bases between. The germline CDR1 and CDR2 sequences are SGHTA and FQGNSA.

The chain is built from TRBV5-6 and TRBJ2-1; 13 bases map to TRBD2. CDR1 is SGHDT and CDR2 is YYEEEE in the germline V gene. The junction had 6 bases not matched to a gene; V was cut back by 2 bases and J by 7 bases. The CDR3 is 16 residues long. Here the CDR3 reads CASSFSVTSGGNEQFF. CDR3 sequence (DNA): TGTGCCAGCAGCTTTTCCGTGACTAGCGGGGGGAATGAGCAGTTCTTC.

The chain carries TRBV7-9 and TRBJ2-4; the match to TRBD1 covers 9 bases. Per the germline V gene, CDR1 is SEHNR and CDR2 is FQNEAQ (reference sequence). This CDR3 region has 17 residues. V was pared by 4 bases and J by 0 bases, with 7 bases of the junction left unmatched. This CDR3 is CASSSETGGAAKNIQYF. The DNA for the CDR3 is TGTGCCAGCAGCTCCGAAACAGGGGGCGCAGCCAAAAACATTCAGTACTTC.

The chain is built from TRBV2 and TRBJ1-2, with a tentative D call TRBD1 (6 bases). The CDR3 is 13 residues long. Germline values: CDR1 SNHLY, CDR2 FYNNEI. V was pared by 5 bases and J by 7 bases, with 14 bases between. CDR3 coding DNA: TGTGCCAGCAGTCCGACAGGAAAGGGTGGCTACACCTTC. Its protein product is CASSPTGKGGYTF.

The chain combines TRBV5-6 with TRBJ1-2; D possibly corresponds to TRBD1 (5 bases). The length of the CDR3 is 13 residues. V was clipped by 0 bases and J by 8 bases, with 11 bases between them. Germline values: CDR1 SGHDT, CDR2 YYEEEE. The CDR3 spells CASSLATGRGYTF. The CDR3 DNA sequence: TGTGCCAGCAGCTTGGCTACAGGCCGAGGCTACACCTTC.

In nucleotides, the CDR3 is TGTGCCAGCAGCCTAGGGGGCTCACTAAACACAGATACGCAGTATTTT. This sequence encodes CASSLGGSLNTDTQYF. The chain is built from TRBV7-9 and TRBJ2-3; 7 bases line up with TRBD1. Germline V lookup: CDR1 SEHNR, CDR2 FQNEAQ (reference sequence). The CDR3 has 16 residues. Trimming took 5 bases from V and 2 from J; bases not matched to a gene: 10.

CDR3 residues: CASSLRDRATGNTIYF. In nucleotides, the CDR3 is TGTGCCAGCAGCTTACGCGACAGGGCCACTGGAAACACCATATATTTT. The chain combines TRBV11-2 with TRBJ1-3; 7 positions match TRBD1. The CDR3 has 16 amino acids. J was trimmed by 2 bases and V by 2 bases; bases with no gene match: 6. Germline V CDR1 and CDR2: SGHAT, FQNNGV.

This chain uses TRBV18 with TRBJ1-2; TRBD1 matches 9 bases. This CDR3 has 16 amino acids. The germline gives CDR1 KGHSH, CDR2 LQKENI. V lost 1 base and J lost 1; bases outside the gene matches: 4. Here the CDR3 DNA reads TGTGCCAGCTCACCACTGACAGGGGGGCTTAACTATGGCTACACCTTC. Translation gives CASSPLTGGLNYGYTF.

This chain connects TRBV7-3 to TRBJ2-1; possible D gene TRBD2, 5 bases. V lost 1 base and J lost 3, with 10 bases in between. Germline V gene data show CDR1 as SGHTA and CDR2 as FQGTGA. The CDR3 has 15 residues. The CDR3 coding sequence is TGTGCCAGCAGCTTAAGGTCGGGATACTACAATGAGCAGTTCTTC. It yields the protein CASSLRSGYYNEQFF.

The CDR3 DNA reads TGTGCCAGCAGCTTGGCCCGGGGGGCTGAAGCTTTCTTT. It is translated as CASSLARGAEAFF. V is TRBV5-8 and J is TRBJ1-1; possibly TRBD1 for D (5 bases). Germline loops: CDR1 SGHTS, CDR2 YDEGEE. Trimming stripped 0 bases from V and 6 bases from J, with 9 bases between. CDR3 length: 13 amino acids.

The genes are TRBV4-3 and TRBJ2-7; a possible D gene is TRBD2 (6 bases). Germline V gives CDR1 LGHNA, CDR2 YSLEER. The germline V and J ends were trimmed by 0 bases and 6 bases, with 18 bases remaining between them. The CDR3 length is 16 residues. CDR3 residues: CASSQDPGREAREQYF. CDR3 nucleotides: TGCGCCAGCAGCCAAGATCCGGGCAGGGAGGCCCGCGAGCAGTACTTC.

The J gene is TRBJ1-2, the V gene TRBV2; a weak D match, TRBD1 (6 bases). CDR1 is SNHLY and CDR2 is FYNNEI in the germline V gene. V gave up 9 bases and J gave up 5 bases, with 16 bases separating them. CDR3 length: 13 residues. In DNA form, the CDR3 reads TGTGCCAGTGTTCCTCACAGGGTTTATGGCTACACCTTC. Its protein product is CASVPHRVYGYTF.

The chain is built from TRBV15 and TRBJ1-2; no definite D call. The germline V and J ends were trimmed by 0 bases and 10 bases, with 18 bases remaining between them. The germline CDR1 and CDR2 sequences are LNHNV and YYDKDF (reference sequence). This CDR3 comprises 15 residues. CDR3 loop: CATSRDKGTAEVYTF. DNA for the CDR3: TGTGCCACCAGCAGAGATAAGGGTACCGCGGAGGTCTACACCTTC.

DNA of the CDR3: TGTGCCACCAGTGATCCCACCCGCGCGGGCTACACCTTC. Translating it yields CATSDPTRAGYTF. The chain couples TRBV24-1 to TRBJ1-2; no definite D call. Trimming shortened V by 3 bases and J by 8 bases, and 12 bases separated the two germline ends. Germline CDR1 KGHDR, CDR2 SFDVKD. This CDR3 comprises 13 residues.

This clone was seen a handful of times. The J gene is TRBJ2-5, the V gene TRBV24-1; 16 bases map to TRBD2. CDR3 length equals 19 residues. With 1 base clipped from V and 3 bases from J, the junction kept 7 bases outside the gene matches. Looked up from germline, CDR1 is KGHDR and CDR2 is SFDVKD. CDR3 amino acids: CATSDFKGLAGGLEETQYF. CDR3 sequence (DNA): TGTGCCACCAGTGATTTTAAGGGACTAGCGGGGGGGTTAGAAGAGACCCAGTACTTC.

This chain uses TRBV4-3 with TRBJ2-7, with TRBD1 matching over 7 bases. Germline V lookup: CDR1 LGHNA, CDR2 YSLEER. This CDR3 is 16 amino acids long. With V trimmed by 3 bases and J by 3 bases, 11 bases remained unmatched. CDR3 loop: CASSQAGTANNYEQYF. CDR3 nucleotide sequence: TGCGCCAGCAGCCAGGCCGGGACAGCGAATAACTACGAGCAGTACTTC.

The CDR3: CASSRDRASEAFF. The CDR3 region has the DNA TGTGCCAGCAGCCGGGACAGGGCCTCTGAAGCTTTCTTT. J is TRBJ1-1 and V is TRBV7-6; 9 nucleotides agree with TRBD1. The CDR3 covers 13 residues. With 5 bases clipped from V and 6 bases from J, the junction kept 4 bases outside the gene matches. The V gene's germline CDR1 is SGHVS and CDR2 FNYEAQ.